The clone carrying this T cell receptor (beta chain) was counted between two and nine times. No antigen is known for it. These data come from a study of T cell repertoires in cytomegalovirus infection. Study at large: Selection of CMV epitopes for the study included recently identified HLA-C-restricted and well-studied HLA-B-restricted ones. From public TCR beta signatures came an indication of both CMV infection and matching HLA type. Points from the study as a whole: The study found HLA-C-restricted CMV-specific TCR beta clonotypes dominating the ex vivo response.

Trimming shortened V by 4 bases and J by 6 bases, and 18 bases separated the two germline ends. The CDR3 consists of 15 residues. Germline values: CDR1 SGHNT, CDR2 YYREEE (reference sequence). TCRdb re-called the reads with MiXCR, one entry per CDR3 protein. The data show about 310,000 distinct CDR3 sequences, roughly 25% seen once. The TCR comes from a human donor in good health (CMV status not recorded). Some clones in this sample may be carry-over from other donors' samples. The specimen comprised cultured PBMCs, sampled from culture after CMV antigen stimulation. This rearrangement joins TRBV5-4 to TRBJ2-3; D is possibly TRBD2 (7 bases). The CDR3 region has the DNA TGTGCCAGCAGCCCCGGGGGGCGATTTCGGGATACGCAGTATTTT. Translated: CASSPGGRFRDTQYF. Supplemented by reference TRBV5-4 and TRBJ2-3, the full variable domain reads ETGVTQSPTHLIKTRGQQVTLRCSSQSGHNTVSWYQQALGQGPQFIFQYYREEENGRGNFPPRFSGLQFPNYSSELNVNALELDDSALYLCASSPGGRFRDTQYFGPGTRLTVL.